This T cell receptor (beta chain) was recorded in a study of cytomegalovirus exposure and HLA in healthy donors. The PCR used 60 Vbeta and 13 Jbeta primers. Profiled with immunoSEQ multiplex PCR; TCRdb holds only in-frame clones, not every one. Seen in this sample are about 160,000 clones; the ten most common clones hold about 1.2%. The CDR3 consists of 14 residues. The V and J ends lost 4 bases and 4 bases, in that order; junction bases with no gene match: 4. Germline lookup yields CDR1 MRHNA and CDR2 SNTAGT. Healthy bone marrow donors supplied every sample. This TCR was sampled from a woman in her sixties in good health and CMV-seronegative. V and J are TRBV6-4 and TRBJ2-3; 8 nucleotides agree with TRBD2. The sequenced sample was PBMCs. The CDR3 is CASSVTGGADTQYF. In DNA, the CDR3 is TGTGCCAGCAGTGTAACCGGGGGGGCAGATACGCAGTATTTT.